This paragraph covers one TCR beta chain sequence. The data derive from a study of control samples from healthy donors and cancer patients. Generated by immunoSEQ multiplex PCR, the TCRdb table keeps only in-frame clones and is missing some. The sample includes more than 95,000 clones, approximately 92% of them seen just once. V lost 0 bases, J lost 8 bases, and 5 bases stayed unmatched. CDR1 SEHNR and CDR2 FQNEAQ come from the germline V gene (reference sequence). CDR3 length equals 15 residues. This clonotype originated in a woman in her forties or fifties with colorectal cancer. V is TRBV7-9 and J is TRBJ2-1, with 9 bases matching TRBD2. Sequencing was done on a sample of PBMCs. CDR3 nucleotides: TGTGCCAGCAGCTTAGCCCTAGCGGGAATTGATGAGCAGTTCTTC. It specifies CASSLALAGIDEQFF. The variable domain in full, completed from reference TRBV7-9 and TRBJ2-1, reads DTGVSQNPRHKITKRGQNVTFRCDPISEHNRLYWYRQTLGQGPEFLTYFQNEAQLEKSRLLSDRFSAERPKGSFSTLEIQRTEQGDSAMYLCASSLALAGIDEQFFGPGTRLTVL.